These 9 T cell receptor beta chains were sequenced from one sample in a study of PD-1 blockade in classical Hodgkin lymphoma. Time point in this sample: cycle 4 day 1 (C4D1), after 6 weeks of nivolumab. In every patient, relapse followed autologous stem cell transplantation, while exposure to brentuximab vedotin differed. Clones were sequenced by immunoSEQ multiplex PCR, and TCRdb holds only the in-frame ones, with some missing. This table has around 60,000 clones, about 85% appearing once. Sequencing was performed on peripheral blood mononuclear cells (PBMCs), taken before the fourth cycle of nivolumab. Source of these receptors: a human donor with classical Hodgkin lymphoma.

The V and J genes are TRBV6-5 and TRBJ1-1; TRBD1 is a possible D gene (5 bases). In germline, CDR1 is MNHEY, CDR2 SVGAGI. This CDR3 region has 14 residues. The V and J ends lost 5 bases and 1 base respectively, with 11 bases between them. CDR3 sequence (DNA): TGTGCCAGCAGTGTTGGGACGGGGAACACTGAAGCTTTCTTT. This translates into CASSVGTGNTEAFF.

This sequence joins TRBV5-6 and TRBJ2-3; D perhaps matches TRBD1 (5 bases). CDR1 is SGHDT, CDR2 YYEEEE, per germline. V was pared by 3 bases and J by 1 base, with 12 bases between. CDR3 length: 15 amino acids. DNA for the CDR3: TGTGCCAGCAGCTCAGGGTTCCTAGGCACAGATACGCAGTATTTT. This sequence encodes CASSSGFLGTDTQYF.

The V call is TRBV10-2, the J call TRBJ2-7, with TRBD1 matching 7 bases. Trimming at V came to 2 bases and at J to 4 bases, leaving 11 bases not matched to a gene. The CDR3 loop spans 16 amino acids. CDR1 and CDR2 (germline): WSHSY, SAAADI. The CDR3 here is CASSEQPGQTAYEQYF. The CDR3 nucleotides read TGCGCCAGCAGTGAGCAACCGGGACAGACTGCTTACGAGCAGTACTTC.

This clone was seen only once. In DNA, the CDR3 is TGCGCCAGCAGCTTTGGACAGGGGCCTAATGAAAAACTGTTTTTT. Its protein product is CASSFGQGPNEKLFF. This sequence joins TRBV5-1 and TRBJ1-4; 9 bases match TRBD1. With V trimmed by 2 bases and J by 3 bases, 2 bases remained unmatched. Germline values: CDR1 SGHRS, CDR2 YFSETQ. CDR3 length equals 15 residues.

The rearrangement uses TRBV4-1 and TRBJ1-1; D is undetermined. The V gene's germline CDR1 is MGHRA and CDR2 YSYEKL. The CDR3 contains 13 residues. Trimming removed 1 base from V and 8 bases from J, with 11 bases in between. The CDR3 reads CASSQASGPEAFF. The CDR3 nucleotides are TGCGCCAGCAGCCAAGCTTCTGGCCCCGAAGCTTTCTTT.

This clone is a singleton in its sample. V and J are TRBV28 and TRBJ1-4; D possibly corresponds to TRBD1 (5 bases). The V end lost 6 bases, the J end lost 6 bases, and 14 bases lay between the germline ends. Germline CDR1 reads MDHEN; CDR2 reads SYDVKM. The CDR3 consists of 14 residues. In nucleotides, the CDR3 is TGTGCCAGCAGGTCCGGGACTCGTCATGAAAAACTGTTTTTT. It yields the protein CASRSGTRHEKLFF.

V is TRBV9 and J is TRBJ2-5, with D possibly matching TRBD2 (6 bases). This CDR3 is 15 amino acids long. Germline CDR1 SGDLS, CDR2 YYNGEE. V lost 0 bases and J lost 9, with 18 bases in between. This CDR3 reads CASSVEGSGHGAQYF. The CDR3, as DNA: TGTGCCAGCAGCGTAGAGGGTAGCGGCCATGGGGCCCAGTACTTC.

The V gene is TRBV9, the J gene TRBJ2-7, with TRBD1 matching 10 bases. Germline V gene data show CDR1 as SGDLS and CDR2 as YYNGEE. The V and J ends lost 0 bases and 2 bases, in that order; junction bases with no gene match: 5. CDR3 size: 16 residues. In nucleotides, the CDR3 is TGTGCCAGCAGCGTAGAGGGACAGGGGCCAACCTACGAGCAGTACTTC. It yields the protein CASSVEGQGPTYEQYF. Complete variable domain (other parts from reference TRBV9 and TRBJ2-7): DSGVTQTPKHLITATGQRVTLRCSPRSGDLSVYWYQQSLDQGLQFLIQYYNGEERAKGNILERFSAQQFPDLHSELNLSSLELGDSALYFCASSVEGQGPTYEQYFGPGTRLTVT.

This CDR3 reads CASRDRDRENTEAFF. The CDR3 DNA reads as TGTGCCAGCAGGGACCGGGACAGAGAGAACACTGAAGCTTTCTTT. This chain links TRBV6-5 with TRBJ1-1; TRBD1 matches at 7 bases. The CDR3 consists of 15 residues. The junction had 8 bases not matched to a gene; V was cut back by 6 bases and J by 1 base. CDR1 MNHEY and CDR2 SVGAGI come from the germline V gene.